This TCR beta chain came from a study of vaccination and CD4 T cells after COVID-19. Trimming took off 2 bases at V and 7 bases at J, with 14 bases between the two ends. The CDR3 totals 14 residues. From germline, CDR1 is MNHEY and CDR2 SMNVEV (reference sequence). About this clonotype: The antigen remains undetermined.

Sequence data for DNA of cultured CD4+ T cells were generated by the Oncomine TCR Beta short-read assay. TCRdb independently ran MiXCR on the PCR reads; one entry per CDR3 protein. The table has about 19,000 distinct CDR3 sequences, 45% to 60% seen once. Treatment here: roughly ten-day PBMC culture with coronavirus spike peptide pools or control peptides (ViraFEST assay). This material consisted of CD4+ T cells from blood, cultured in vitro, taken after SARS-CoV-2 vaccination. This receptor was obtained from a human donor who had recovered from COVID-19. The chain recombines TRBV27 with TRBJ1-1; a possible D gene is TRBD1 (5 bases). In DNA, the CDR3 is TGTGCCAGCAGTTTAGCAGGGAGATTGGATGAAGCTTTCTTT. Its translation is CASSLAGRLDEAFF.